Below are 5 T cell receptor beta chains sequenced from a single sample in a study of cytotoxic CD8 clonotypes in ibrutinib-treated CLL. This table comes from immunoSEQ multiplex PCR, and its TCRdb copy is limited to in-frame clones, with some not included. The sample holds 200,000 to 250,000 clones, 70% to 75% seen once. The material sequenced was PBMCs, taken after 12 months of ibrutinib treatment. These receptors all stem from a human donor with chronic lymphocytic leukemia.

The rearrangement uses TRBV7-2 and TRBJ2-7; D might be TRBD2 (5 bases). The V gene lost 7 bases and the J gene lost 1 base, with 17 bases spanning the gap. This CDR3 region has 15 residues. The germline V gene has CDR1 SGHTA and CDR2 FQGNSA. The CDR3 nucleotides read TGTGCCAGCATCCTAGGGTTTGGCGGGTCCTACGAGCAGTACTTC. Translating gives CASILGFGGSYEQYF.

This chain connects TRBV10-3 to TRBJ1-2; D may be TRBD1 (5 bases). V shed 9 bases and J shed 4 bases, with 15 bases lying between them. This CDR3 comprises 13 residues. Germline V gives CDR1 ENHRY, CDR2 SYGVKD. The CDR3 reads CAMRGDKSYGYTF. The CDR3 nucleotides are TGTGCCATGAGGGGAGATAAGTCCTATGGCTACACCTTC.

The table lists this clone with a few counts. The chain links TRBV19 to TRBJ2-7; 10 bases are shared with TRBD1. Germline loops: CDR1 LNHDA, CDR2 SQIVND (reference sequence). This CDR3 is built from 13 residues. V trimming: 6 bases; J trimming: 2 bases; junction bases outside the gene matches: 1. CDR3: CASRGTGAYEQYF. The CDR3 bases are TGTGCCAGTAGGGGGACAGGGGCCTACGAGCAGTACTTC.

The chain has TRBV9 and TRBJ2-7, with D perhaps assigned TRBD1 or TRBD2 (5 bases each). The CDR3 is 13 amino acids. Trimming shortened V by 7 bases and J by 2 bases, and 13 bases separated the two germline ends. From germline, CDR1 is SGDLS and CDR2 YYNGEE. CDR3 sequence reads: CASGTSGTYEQYF. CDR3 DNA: TGTGCCAGCGGGACCTCGGGCACCTACGAGCAGTACTTC. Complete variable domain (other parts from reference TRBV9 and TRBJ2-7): DSGVTQTPKHLITATGQRVTLRCSPRSGDLSVYWYQQSLDQGLQFLIQYYNGEERAKGNILERFSAQQFPDLHSELNLSSLELGDSALYFCASGTSGTYEQYFGPGTRLTVT.

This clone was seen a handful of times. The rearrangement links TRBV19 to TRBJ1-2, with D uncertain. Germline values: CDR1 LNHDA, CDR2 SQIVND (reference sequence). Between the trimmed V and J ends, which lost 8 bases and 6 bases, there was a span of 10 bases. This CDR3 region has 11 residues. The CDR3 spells CASSWVNGYTF. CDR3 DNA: TGTGCCAGTTCATGGGTTAATGGCTACACCTTC.